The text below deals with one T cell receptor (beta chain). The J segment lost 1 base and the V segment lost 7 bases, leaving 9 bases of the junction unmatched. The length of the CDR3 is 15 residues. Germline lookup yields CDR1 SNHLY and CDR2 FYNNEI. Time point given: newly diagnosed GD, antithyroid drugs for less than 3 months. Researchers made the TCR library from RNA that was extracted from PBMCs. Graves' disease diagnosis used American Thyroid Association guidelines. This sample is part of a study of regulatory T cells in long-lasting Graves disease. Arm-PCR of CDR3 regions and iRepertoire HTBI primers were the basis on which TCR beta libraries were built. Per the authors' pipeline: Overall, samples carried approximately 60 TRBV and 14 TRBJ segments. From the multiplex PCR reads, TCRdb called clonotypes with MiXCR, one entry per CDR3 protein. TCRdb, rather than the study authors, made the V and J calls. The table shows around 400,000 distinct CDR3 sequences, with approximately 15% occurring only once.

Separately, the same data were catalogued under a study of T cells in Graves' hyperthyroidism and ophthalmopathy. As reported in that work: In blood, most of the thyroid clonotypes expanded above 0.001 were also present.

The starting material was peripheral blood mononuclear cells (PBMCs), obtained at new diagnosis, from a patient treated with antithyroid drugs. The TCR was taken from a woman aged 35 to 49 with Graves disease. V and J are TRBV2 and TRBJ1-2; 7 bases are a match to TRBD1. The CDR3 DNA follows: TGTGCCAGCATCGAAAGGGCAGGGGGTAACTATGGCTACACCTTC. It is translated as CASIERAGGNYGYTF.